A selection of T cell receptor beta chains follows, all from one sample in a study of T-cell memory formation after mild COVID-19. TCRdb re-called the 5' RACE reads with MiXCR, one entry per CDR3 protein. The data hold 150,000 to 200,000 distinct CDR3 sequences, with under 15% observed a single time. Sequenced sample: PBMCs or a T cell subset sorted from them (not recorded which). The receptors shown here come from a man aged 18 to 35 who had mild COVID-19 (a few samples of this study predate the infection). Cell type and time point are not known. CDR3s include the opening cysteine and the closing phenylalanine or tryptophan. Each record gives: clone size, V gene, D gene, J gene, CDR3 DNA, CDR3 protein. D genes are given only for firm matches. Part of the rows lack a size; the others show once, few, many or a class for expanded clones.

-	TRBV28	TRBD2	TRBJ2-3	TGTGCCAGCAGTACTCCGACTAGCGGGGGATATACGCAGTATTTT	CASSTPTSGGYTQYF
few	TRBV24-1	TRBD2	TRBJ2-5	TGTGCCACCGCGGCTAGCGGGGGGGCCGGGGGGATAGAGACCCAGTACTTC	CATAASGGAGGIETQYF
many	TRBV11-2	-	TRBJ1-1	TGTGCCAGCAGCTTAGAGTTTGGAAAAATGAACACTGAAGCTTTCTTT	CASSLEFGKMNTEAFF
few	TRBV14	-	TRBJ1-2	TGTGCCAGCAGCGCAACGTTTGGCTACACCTTC	CASSATFGYTF
-	TRBV20-1	-	TRBJ2-3	TGCAGTGCTAGAGATCAGGGCCCCACAGATACGCAGTATTTT	CSARDQGPTDTQYF
few	TRBV7-9	TRBD1	TRBJ1-6	TGTGCCTGTCGGGACAGCAATTCACCCCTCCACTTT	CACRDSNSPLHF
-	TRBV7-2	-	TRBJ1-3	TGTGCCAGCAGCCCTTTTCTGGGGACAGGAAACACCATATATTTT	CASSPFLGTGNTIYF
few	TRBV28	-	TRBJ2-5	TGTGCCAGCAGTTCAAGACCGGGACGGGAAGAAGAAGAGACCCAGTACTTC	CASSSRPGREEEETQYF
few	TRBV12-3/TRBV12-4	-	TRBJ2-2	TGTGCCAGCAGATCAAACAACCGGGCCGGGGAGCTGTTTTTT	CASRSNNRAGELFF
many	TRBV7-8	-	TRBJ1-4	TGTGCCAGCAGCTTACATCCTCTCAATGAAAAACTGTTTTTT	CASSLHPLNEKLFF
-	TRBV5-1	-	TRBJ2-1	TGCGCCAGCAGCTCCGCTGGGGAACACTACAATGAGCAGTTCTTC	CASSSAGEHYNEQFF
-	TRBV7-8	-	TRBJ2-6	TGTGCCAGCGCTATCTCTGGGGCCAACGTCCTGACTTTC	CASAISGANVLTF
few	TRBV20-1	-	TRBJ2-3	TGCAGTGCTCGAAGGGGGGCAGATACGCAGTATTTT	CSARRGADTQYF
-	TRBV20-1	-	TRBJ1-3	TGCAGTGCTAGAGTGCAGGGGTTAAGAAACACCATATATTTT	CSARVQGLRNTIYF
-	TRBV7-3	-	TRBJ2-3	TGTGCCAGCAGCCTCGGCCCCACGCGGGCGCAGTATTTT	CASSLGPTRAQYF
-	TRBV9	-	TRBJ1-4	TGTGCCAGCAGCGTAGGGTTAGGGGATGAAAAACTGTTTTTT	CASSVGLGDEKLFF
few	TRBV11-2	-	TRBJ2-2	TGTGCCAGCAGCAAAGGGGTGAACACCGGGGAGCTGTTTTTT	CASSKGVNTGELFF
-	TRBV12-3/TRBV12-4	-	TRBJ1-5	TGTGCCAGCAAAAATTTGGCGGGCAATCAGCCCCAGCATTTT	CASKNLAGNQPQHF
-	TRBV12-3/TRBV12-4	-	TRBJ1-5	TGTGCCAGCAGTTTAGGCAGGTACAATCAGCCCCAGCATTTT	CASSLGRYNQPQHF
few	TRBV5-1	-	TRBJ1-1	TGCGCCAGCAGCCTAGACGGAATGAACACTGAAGCTTTCTTT	CASSLDGMNTEAFF
few	TRBV6-5	-	TRBJ2-2	TGTGCCAGCAGTGCCTTGGCGGGAAGGAACACCGGGGAGCTGTTTTTT	CASSALAGRNTGELFF
few	TRBV7-2	TRBD2	TRBJ2-1	TGTGCCATCCATAGCGGGGGGTCATACAATGAGCAGTTCTTC	CAIHSGGSYNEQFF
few	TRBV6-5	TRBD2	TRBJ2-2	TGTGCCAGCAGTTACGCGCTAGCGGCCAACACCGGGGAGCTGTTTTTT	CASSYALAANTGELFF